Below, 14 T cell receptor beta chains from the same sample are listed, as sequenced in a study of T cell repertoires in ileal Crohn's disease. Libraries were prepared by immunoSEQ multiplex PCR; TCRdb keeps only in-frame clonotypes and omits some of them. The sample consists of almost 15,000 clones, around 80% of them appearing once. As to time point: neoterminal ileum biopsy at postoperative endoscopy, about 6 months after surgery. Sequenced sample: ileal tissue. The receptors come from an adult with Crohn's disease.

CDR3 DNA: TGTGCCAGCAGCTCACAAACCGGGACCTATGGCTACACCTTC. Protein sequence: CASSSQTGTYGYTF. The chain joins TRBV7-2 to TRBJ1-2, with D possibly matching TRBD1 (5 bases). Germline CDR1 SGHTA, CDR2 FQGNSA. The CDR3 contains 14 residues. V gave up 4 bases and J gave up 4 bases, with 13 bases separating them.

V is TRBV5-8 and J is TRBJ1-1, with D uncertain. The CDR3 runs to 14 residues. Trimming took 6 bases from V and 7 from J, leaving 19 bases between them. Looked up from germline, CDR1 is SGHTS and CDR2 is YDEGEE. DNA for the CDR3: TGTGCCAGCATGCCCAGCCCAGTCCATGTTGAAGCTTTCTTT. Amino acid sequence: CASMPSPVHVEAFF.

The rearrangement links TRBV7-7 to TRBJ2-5; TRBD1 aligns across 10 bases. CDR1 is SSHAT, CDR2 FNYEAQ, per germline (reference sequence). CDR3 length: 18 residues. The V and J ends lost 5 bases and 5 bases, in that order; junction bases with no gene match: 17. The CDR3 coding sequence is TGTGCCAGCAGCCCCGGGGCCCTGGGACAGGGGAGAATGGAGACCCAGTACTTC. This encodes CASSPGALGQGRMETQYF.

This chain uses TRBV5-4 with TRBJ2-7, with 11 bases aligning to TRBD2. CDR3 size: 16 residues. J lost 3 bases, V lost 0 bases, and 5 bases had no gene match. Germline CDR1 reads SGHNT; CDR2 reads YYREEE (reference sequence). In DNA, the CDR3 is TGTGCCAGCAGCTTGGGGAGGACTAGCGGGTTCTACGAGCAGTACTTC. Amino acids: CASSLGRTSGFYEQYF.

CDR3 loop: CASSLLAGGTETQYF. Written as DNA, the CDR3 is TGTGCCAGCAGCTTACTAGCGGGAGGTACAGAGACCCAGTACTTC. V gene TRBV7-9 combines with J gene TRBJ2-5, with 11 bases lining up with TRBD2. Germline assignment: CDR1 SEHNR and CDR2 FQNEAQ (reference sequence). The ends lost 2 bases at V and 4 bases at J; junction bases unmatched: 3. The CDR3 covers 15 residues.

The chain uses TRBV30 and TRBJ1-4, with 7 bases matching TRBD1. Germline trimming cut 3 bases from V and 12 bases from J; bases unmatched to any gene: 7. CDR1 and CDR2 (germline): GTSNPN, SVGIG (reference sequence). CDR3 length equals 12 residues. The CDR3 nucleotides read TGTGCCTGGAGGACAGACAGGGCTCAACTGTTTTTT. It specifies CAWRTDRAQLFF. The whole variable domain, filled in from reference TRBV30 and TRBJ1-4, reads SQTIHQWPATLVQPVGSPLSLECTVEGTSNPNLYWYRQAAGRGLQLLFYSVGIGQISSEVPQNLSASRPQDRQFILSSKKLLLSDSGFYLCAWRTDRAQLFFGSGTQLSVL.

The rearrangement uses TRBV14 and TRBJ1-6; TRBD1 might be the D (5 bases). The germline V gene has CDR1 SGHDN and CDR2 FVKESK. The germline V and J ends were trimmed by 0 bases and 7 bases, with 7 bases remaining between them. The CDR3 extends over 14 amino acids. The CDR3 sequence is CASSQEGANSPLHF. The CDR3 region has the DNA TGTGCCAGCAGCCAAGAAGGGGCGAATTCACCCCTCCACTTT.

V is TRBV5-1 and J is TRBJ1-3; TRBD1 is a possible D gene (5 bases). V lost 0 bases, J lost 3 bases, and 10 bases lay in between. Germline CDR1 reads SGHRS; CDR2 reads YFSETQ. The CDR3 runs 15 residues. The CDR3 DNA sequence: TGCGCCAGCAGCTTGGGGGACGGTAGTGGAAACACCATATATTTT. It encodes CASSLGDGSGNTIYF. Together with reference TRBV5-1 and TRBJ1-3, the CDR3 gives the full variable domain: KAGVTQTPRYLIKTRGQQVTLSCSPISGHRSVSWYQQTPGQGLQFLFEYFSETQRNKGNFPGRFSGRQFSNSRSEMNVSTLELGDSALYLCASSLGDGSGNTIYFGEGSWLTVV.

V usage is TRBV5-6 and J usage is TRBJ2-1; TRBD2 is a possible D gene (5 bases). In germline, CDR1 is SGHDT, CDR2 YYEEEE. The CDR3 covers 11 residues. The V end lost 0 bases, the J end lost 10 bases, and 5 bases lay between the germline ends. The CDR3 DNA reads TGTGCCAGCAGCTTGGGAGGGGAGCAGTTCTTC. Translation: CASSLGGEQFF.

The chain links TRBV7-2 to TRBJ2-1; D gene uncertain. The CDR3 is 14 amino acids. V lost 3 bases and J 5 bases, leaving 11 bases between the germline ends. CDR1 SGHTA and CDR2 FQGNSA come from the germline V gene. CDR3 DNA: TGTGCCAGCAGCTTCCAAAATCCGAACAATGAGCAGTTCTTC. This sequence encodes CASSFQNPNNEQFF. Supplemented by reference TRBV7-2 and TRBJ2-1, the full variable domain reads GAGVSQSPSNKVTEKGKDVELRCDPISGHTALYWYRQSLGQGLEFLIYFQGNSAPDKSGLPSDRFSAERTGGSVSTLTIQRTQQEDSAVYLCASSFQNPNNEQFFGPGTRLTVL.

This clone was picked up a small number of times. The V gene is TRBV5-5, the J gene TRBJ1-1; the D gene is possibly TRBD1 (6 bases). Germline assignment: CDR1 SGHKS and CDR2 YYEKEE (reference sequence). The V and J ends lost 4 bases and 8 bases respectively, with 12 bases between them. This CDR3 has 12 amino acids. Written as DNA, the CDR3 is TGTGCCAGCAGCCATCAAGGGGGGGAAGCTTTCTTT. Translating it yields CASSHQGGEAFF. The entire variable domain, with the rest obtained from reference TRBV5-5 and TRBJ1-1, is as follows: DAGVTQSPTHLIKTRGQQVTLRCSPISGHKSVSWYQQVLGQGPQFIFQYYEKEERGRGNFPDRFSARQFPNYSSELNVNALLLGDSALYLCASSHQGGEAFFGQGTRLTVV.

The rearrangement links TRBV10-3 to TRBJ2-5, with D perhaps matching TRBD1 (6 bases). The CDR3 sequence is 13 residues long. V lost 11 bases and J 2 bases, leaving 15 bases between the germline ends. Germline loops: CDR1 ENHRY, CDR2 SYGVKD. The CDR3 reads CAARGLRQETQYF. In DNA, the CDR3 is TGTGCCGCCAGGGGATTGCGGCAAGAGACCCAGTACTTC.

This clone came up a few times. The chain joins TRBV18 to TRBJ2-2; 10 positions agree with TRBD1. Per germline, CDR1 KGHSH and CDR2 LQKENI. The V segment lost 5 bases and the J segment 5 bases; nucleotides outside the gene matches: 5. This CDR3 region has 15 residues. CDR3 sequence: CASSARTGGTGELFF. DNA for the CDR3: TGTGCCAGCTCAGCCCGGACAGGGGGGACCGGGGAGCTGTTTTTT.

This chain uses TRBV7-8 with TRBJ1-6, with D perhaps TRBD1 (5 bases). Trimming cost V 7 bases and J 2 bases, with 24 bases left between them. Germline CDR1 reads SGHVS; CDR2 reads FQNEAQ. The length of the CDR3 is 19 residues. The CDR3 nucleotides read TGTGCCAGCACCGGAATGGGGGGACCCGGGGCTCCCTATAATTCACCCCTCCACTTT. This translates into CASTGMGGPGAPYNSPLHF.